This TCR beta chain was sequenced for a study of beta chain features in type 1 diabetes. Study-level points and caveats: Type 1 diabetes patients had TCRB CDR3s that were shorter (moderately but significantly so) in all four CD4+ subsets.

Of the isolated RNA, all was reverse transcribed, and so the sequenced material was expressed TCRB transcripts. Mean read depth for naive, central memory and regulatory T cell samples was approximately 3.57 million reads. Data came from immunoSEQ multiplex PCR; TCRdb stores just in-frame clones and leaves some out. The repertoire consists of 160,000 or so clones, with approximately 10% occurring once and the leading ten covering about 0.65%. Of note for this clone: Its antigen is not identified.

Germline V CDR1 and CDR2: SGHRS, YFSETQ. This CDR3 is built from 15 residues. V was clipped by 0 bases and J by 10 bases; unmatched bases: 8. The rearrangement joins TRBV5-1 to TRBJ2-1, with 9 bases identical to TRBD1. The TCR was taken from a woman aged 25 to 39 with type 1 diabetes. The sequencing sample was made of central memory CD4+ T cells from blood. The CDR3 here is CASSLAGTGNGEQFF. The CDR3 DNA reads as TGCGCCAGCAGCTTGGCCGGGACAGGGAACGGGGAGCAGTTCTTC.